These T cell receptor beta chains were read from a single sample in a study of T cell repertoires in ileal Crohn's disease. Clones were read by immunoSEQ multiplex PCR, and TCRdb kept only the in-frame ones, dropping some. The table includes about 11,000 clones, roughly 72% detected once. Sequenced: ileal tissue. The receptors were gathered from an adult with Crohn's disease. Each CDR3 is given with its conserved first and last residue. A D gene is named only where the DNA matches it firmly. Clone size, where shown, is once, few, many, or a class for clones that have expanded.

clone size,J gene,V gene,D gene,CDR3 protein,CDR3 DNA
-,TRBJ2-7,TRBV15,TRBD2,CATSGTLGTSGRRAEQYF,TGTGCCACCAGCGGAACCCTGGGGACTAGCGGGAGAAGGGCCGAGCAGTACTTC
-,TRBJ2-1,TRBV29-1,-,CSVTTATSSYNEQFF,TGCAGCGTCACGACCGCGACTTCGTCCTACAATGAGCAGTTCTTC
-,TRBJ2-5,TRBV29-1,-,CSVEGTGKGVQETQYF,TGCAGCGTTGAAGGTACAGGGAAGGGGGTCCAAGAGACCCAGTACTTC
few,TRBJ2-3,TRBV2,TRBD2,CASSVLAGAGDTQYF,TGTGCCAGCAGTGTACTAGCGGGAGCAGGAGATACGCAGTATTTT
-,TRBJ2-5,TRBV19,TRBD1,CATRTGVGETQYF,TGTGCCACCCGGACAGGGGTTGGAGAGACCCAGTACTTC
few,TRBJ2-1,TRBV5-6,-,CASSLWVGLSYNEQFF,TGTGCCAGCAGCTTGTGGGTCGGACTCTCCTACAATGAGCAGTTCTTC
-,TRBJ1-1,TRBV29-1,TRBD1,CSVGDRTEAFF,TGCAGCGTCGGGGACAGAACTGAAGCTTTCTTT
few,TRBJ2-3,TRBV2,-,CASSKTGLKADTQYF,TGTGCCAGCAGTAAGACAGGCCTGAAGGCAGATACGCAGTATTTT
-,TRBJ2-5,TRBV27,-,CASSLSRDKTQYF,TGTGCCAGCAGTTTATCGCGGGATAAGACCCAGTACTTC
few,TRBJ2-7,TRBV11-2,-,CASSKAGSSYEQYF,TGTGCCAGCTCTAAGGCAGGGTCTTCCTACGAGCAGTACTTC
-,TRBJ2-7,TRBV7-9,-,CASSSSGQPRLEQYF,TGTGCCAGCAGCTCATCGGGACAACCCAGGCTCGAGCAGTACTTC
once,TRBJ2-7,TRBV6-1,TRBD1,CASNHRGSSYEQYF,TGTGCCAGCAACCACAGGGGGTCGTCCTACGAGCAGTACTTC
few,TRBJ1-1,TRBV28,-,CASSLDQGINTEAFF,TGTGCCAGCAGTTTAGATCAGGGGATCAACACTGAAGCTTTCTTT
-,TRBJ2-3,TRBV25-1,TRBD2,CASSESGGRTDTQYF,TGTGCCAGCAGTGAATCGGGCGGGAGAACGGATACGCAGTATTTT
-,TRBJ1-2,TRBV7-2,TRBD1,CASSLATGANRYGYTF,TGTGCCAGCAGCTTAGCTACAGGGGCGAACCGATATGGCTACACCTTC
-,TRBJ1-1,TRBV28,-,CASSGQFEAFF,TGTGCCAGCAGCGGACAGTTTGAAGCTTTCTTT
-,TRBJ1-2,TRBV5-1,-,CASSEDSYYGYTF,TGCGCCAGCAGCGAGGACAGCTACTATGGCTACACCTTC
-,TRBJ1-4,TRBV28,TRBD1,CASSLDRGSAYNEKLFF,TGTGCCAGCAGTCTAGACAGGGGTTCTGCCTATAATGAAAAACTGTTTTTT
-,TRBJ1-1,TRBV27,TRBD1,CASAQGTAIEAFF,TGTGCCAGCGCCCAGGGGACAGCGATAGAAGCTTTCTTT
-,TRBJ2-1,TRBV7-7,TRBD2,CASSLAGGTEQFF,TGTGCCAGCAGCTTAGCGGGAGGGACTGAGCAGTTCTTC
-,TRBJ1-5,TRBV4-2,-,CASSQELAGAGIMGNQPQHF,TGTGCCAGCAGCCAAGAACTTGCGGGGGCAGGCATAATGGGGAATCAGCCCCAGCATTTT
-,TRBJ1-3,TRBV30,-,CAWSVGGNGNTIYF,TGTGCCTGGAGTGTTGGGGGCAATGGAAACACCATATATTTT
-,TRBJ1-4,TRBV7-6,TRBD1,CASSLGGQNPTNEKLFF,TGTGCCAGCAGCTTAGGGGGACAGAATCCAACTAATGAAAAACTGTTTTTT
-,TRBJ1-2,TRBV4-1,TRBD1,CASSQDPVEGANYGYTF,TGCGCCAGCAGCCAAGATCCAGTAGAGGGGGCCAACTATGGCTACACCTTC
few,TRBJ1-1,TRBV5-1,-,CASSISANTEAFF,TGCGCCAGCAGCATCAGCGCGAACACTGAAGCTTTCTTT
once,TRBJ1-4,TRBV30,-,CAWGGASEKLFF,TGTGCCTGGGGGGGGGCTAGTGAAAAACTGTTTTTT
-,TRBJ2-3,TRBV4-2,-,CASSFTGDTQYF,TGTGCCAGCTCTTTTACTGGAGATACGCAGTATTTT
-,TRBJ1-2,TRBV19,TRBD1,CASRRTGSLANYGYTF,TGTGCCAGTAGACGGACAGGATCCTTGGCTAACTATGGCTACACCTTC
-,TRBJ1-4,TRBV25-1,TRBD1,CASRGQGYEKLFF,TGTGCCAGCAGAGGACAGGGCTATGAAAAACTGTTTTTT
-,TRBJ2-2,TRBV7-2,-,CASSLAVVLGGELFF,TGTGCCAGCAGCTTAGCTGTCGTCCTCGGCGGGGAGCTGTTTTTT
-,TRBJ2-4,TRBV5-6,-,CASSFQPGKAGTKNIQYF,TGTGCCAGCAGCTTTCAGCCGGGGAAAGCAGGTACCAAAAACATTCAGTACTTC
once,TRBJ1-1,TRBV5-1,-,CASSVTVNTEAFF,TGCGCCAGCAGCGTGACAGTGAACACTGAAGCTTTCTTT
-,TRBJ2-7,TRBV7-2,TRBD2,CASSLATSGRVKGEQYF,TGTGCCAGCAGCTTAGCGACTAGCGGGAGGGTCAAAGGCGAGCAGTACTTC
few,TRBJ2-7,TRBV7-2,TRBD1,CASSAEPGTGGFYEQYF,TGTGCCAGCAGCGCCGAACCCGGGACAGGGGGCTTCTACGAGCAGTACTTC
-,TRBJ2-1,TRBV19,TRBD2,CASSGGSGRALDEQFF,TGTGCCAGTAGTGGGGGGAGCGGGAGGGCCCTCGATGAGCAGTTCTTC